This note documents a single T cell receptor beta chain sequence. Only one count was recorded for this clone. Which antigen it targets is not known. No base-level quality is on record; no much larger clone is a single base apart. This sample stems from a study of cytomegalovirus exposure and HLA in healthy donors (dated by TCRdb to 2015 to 2018). Describing the broader study: According to a later analysis, the 120 validation repertoires were produced on the same platform as the approximately 620 repertoires of the first cohort. In addition to the first cohort of 650 to 750 subjects, a separate validation cohort of approximately 130 different subjects was used. High-throughput TCR immunosequencing, statistical association of individual TCRs with disease status, and machine learning were combined to predict cytomegalovirus infection status. The aim of the study was to test whether cataloging public T cell receptors could identify signatures of past pathogen exposure. General conclusions and limits of the study: The validation cohort had no HLA typing available for a later analysis, so co-occurrence within that cohort was assessed over all 120 or so repertoires. The study gave a list of about 160 TCR beta chains associated with cytomegalovirus. Three of the identified cytomegalovirus-associated TCR beta chains were confirmed in vitro to be specific for cytomegalovirus antigens. While some public TCRs were present in many individuals, most TCR sequences turned up only very rarely across donors. It was suggested by the authors that the approach could potentially be generalized to other disease states and immunological phenotypes. Of the cluster scores, about 94% were above 0 in a later analysis, which found that TCRs clustered in the first cohort also tended to co-occur in the 90 to 150 validation repertoires. The classifier was reported to diagnose cytomegalovirus status with high specificity and sensitivity in both the original and validation cohorts.

The protocol used for the library was the immunoSEQ multiplex PCR assay. The published analysis was carried out like this. To diagnose cytomegalovirus status from the catalog of TCR beta chain sequences, a statistical classification framework was built. TCRdb limited this immuneACCESS table to in-frame rearrangements with V and J called. A share of clones is missing; checked studies link under half to unresolved V genes, and the rest is unexplained. The V and J calls and clone size were taken over from that table, and D and trimming were inferred from the DNA. In this sample the table shows roughly 200,000 clones, roughly 77% of which occur a single time. Around 1.3% of the sample is held by the ten biggest clonotypes. The donors were included in the validation cohort of 130 or so subjects, a group kept apart from the roughly 670-subject first cohort. The sequence was collected from a woman aged 30 to 39 in good health and CMV-seronegative. Input material: PBMCs.

The base sequence is TGTGCCAGCAGCCTAGCTACCCTTAGCACAGATACGCAGTATTTT. It codes for CASSLATLSTDTQYF. Here the chain combines TRBV27 and TRBJ2-3; possibly the D gene is TRBD2, per 5 matching bases. The germline V gene (reference sequence) provides CDR1 MNHEY and CDR2 SMNVEV. The CDR3 runs 15 residues from the cysteine to the phenylalanine. The only DNA kept is the CDR3, 45 bases in frame from the first base. At the junction V is shortened by 6 bases and J by 0 bases, with 13 bases in between.